The 30 T cell receptor beta chains reported below all come from one sample, sequenced in a study of regulatory T cells in long-lasting Graves disease. Time point in this sample: newly diagnosed GD, antithyroid drugs for less than 3 months. RNA isolated from PBMCs was used to make the TCR library. To make TCR beta libraries, researchers used iRepertoire HTBI primers and Arm-PCR of CDR3 regions. One entry per CDR3 protein results from TCRdb running MiXCR on the multiplex PCR reads. This repertoire shows about 310,000 distinct CDR3 sequences, more than 15% found once; its top ten account for 38%. The sample here was peripheral blood mononuclear cells (PBMCs), taken at new diagnosis, from a patient treated with antithyroid drugs. Receptor source: a female donor with Graves disease.

J is TRBJ1-1 and V is TRBV6-1, with 7 bases that match TRBD1. This CDR3 region has 17 residues. After removal of 5 bases from V and 3 bases from J, the junction contained 15 bases not matched to a gene. The germline CDR1 and CDR2 sequences are MNHNS and SASEGT. The CDR3 sequence is CASSHLDVGGAYTEAFF. CDR3 nucleotide sequence: TGTGCCAGCAGTCATTTAGACGTAGGGGGCGCTTACACTGAAGCTTTCTTT.

There are many counts of this clonotype. The chain combines TRBV6-5 with TRBJ2-7; a weak D match, TRBD2 (5 bases). Germline values: CDR1 MNHEY, CDR2 SVGAGI. V was trimmed by 0 bases and J by 4 bases, leaving 10 bases between them. The CDR3 is 14 residues long. The DNA for the CDR3 is TGTGCCAGCAGTTACTCGAGGGAAGCTTACGAGCAGTACTTC. Encoded protein: CASSYSREAYEQYF.

This clonotype was observed at least ten times. CDR3 sequence reads: CASSATDRANEQFF. In DNA form, the CDR3 reads TGTGCCAGCAGTGCCACTGACAGGGCAAATGAGCAGTTCTTC. The rearrangement links TRBV6-1 to TRBJ2-1, with 7 bases lining up with TRBD1. Germline loops: CDR1 MNHNS, CDR2 SASEGT. The CDR3 contains 14 residues. V was clipped by 4 bases and J by 7 bases; unmatched bases: 7.

A remark on this clonotype: Given a much more abundant clone one base away, this may be a read error. The chain has TRBV12-3 or TRBV12-4 and TRBJ2-5, with TRBD2 matching over 12 bases. The CDR3 totals 15 residues. The V segment lost 7 bases and the J segment 5 bases; nucleotides outside the gene matches: 8. CDR3 in DNA: TGTGCCAGCACCGGGGCTAGCGGGGGGGAGGAGACCCAGTACTTC. Its translation is CASTGASGGEETQYF.

The CDR3 nucleotides are TGTGCCAGCAGCGTAGAGGGCAGCGTGAACACTGAAGCTTTCTTT. Amino acids: CASSVEGSVNTEAFF. The rearrangement uses TRBV9 and TRBJ1-1; D unresolved. V dropped 0 bases and J dropped 0 bases, with 9 bases sitting between them. This CDR3 is 15 amino acids long. Germline V gene data show CDR1 as SGDLS and CDR2 as YYNGEE.

This clonotype was recorded once. This sequence joins TRBV12-3 or TRBV12-4 and TRBJ1-4, with TRBD1 identical over 9 bases. This CDR3 contains 15 residues. With V trimmed by 7 bases and J by 6 bases, 9 bases remained unmatched. The CDR3 bases are TGTGCCAGCACCGCACCGGGACAGGGTTATGAAAAACTGTTTTTT. Its translation: CASTAPGQGYEKLFF.

The chain uses TRBV12-3 or TRBV12-4 and TRBJ2-7, with 7 bases that match TRBD2. V shed 2 bases and J 6 bases; nucleotides not matched to a gene: 10. This CDR3 is 15 amino acids long. CDR3 nucleotides: TGTGCCAGCAGTTTACGAGGGAGCGGGATCCTCGAGCAGTACTTC. Protein: CASSLRGSGILEQYF.

As for this clonotype: Being one base from a much bigger clone, this may be a read error. The chain links TRBV6-2 or TRBV6-3 to TRBJ2-5; 13 bases match TRBD2. The CDR3 loop spans 17 amino acids. Germline CDR1 and CDR2: MNHEY and SVGEGT. The CDR3 nucleotides read TGTACCAGCAGTTACGGGACTAGCGGGATTGCGGGAGAGACCCAGTACTTC. Its translation is CTSSYGTSGIAGETQYF.

This clonotype was observed a few times. A read error may be the cause here, since a much bigger clone is one base away. The conserved closing phenylalanine or tryptophan is absent in this CDR3, likely reflecting a read error. V is TRBV12-3 or TRBV12-4 and J is TRBJ1-2, with TRBD1 identical over 7 bases. V trimming: 6 bases; J trimming: 6 bases; junction bases outside the gene matches: 7. This CDR3 is 13 amino acids long. The DNA of the CDR3 is TGTGCCAGCAGCCTGGGACAGAAGAATGGCTACACCCTC. Translated: CASSLGQKNGYTL.

At least ten counts were recorded for this clonotype. V is TRBV6-1 and J is TRBJ2-7, with TRBD1 identical over 7 bases. The length of the CDR3 is 16 residues. CDR1 and CDR2 from the germline V gene are MNHNS and SASEGT. V dropped 0 bases and J dropped 2; count of bases not matched to a gene: 7. In DNA form, the CDR3 reads TGTGCCAGCAGTGAAGCGCCGGGACAGCCCACCTACGAGCAGTACTTC. Translating it yields CASSEAPGQPTYEQYF.

This clonotype has a count of ten or more. This sequence joins TRBV9 and TRBJ1-2, with D unresolved. Trimming removed 4 bases from V and 8 bases from J, with 15 bases in between. The germline V gene encodes CDR1 SGDLS and CDR2 YYNGEE. CDR3 size: 13 residues. CDR3 sequence: CASSQPAARGYTF. In nucleotides, the CDR3 is TGTGCCAGCAGCCAACCGGCGGCCCGGGGCTACACCTTC. Full variable domain (missing parts from reference TRBV9 and TRBJ1-2): DSGVTQTPKHLITATGQRVTLRCSPRSGDLSVYWYQQSLDQGLQFLIQYYNGEERAKGNILERFSAQQFPDLHSELNLSSLELGDSALYFCASSQPAARGYTFGSGTRLTVV.

This clonotype was seen more than once but under ten times. This clone may be a read error of a much larger clone one base away. Without the conserved terminal phenylalanine or tryptophan, this CDR3 likely stems from a read error. J is TRBJ2-1 and V is TRBV7-2, with 8 nucleotides matching TRBD1. The J call is uncertain, as TRBJ2-5 better fits the DNA end. The CDR3 extends over 18 amino acids. Germline assignment: CDR1 SGHTA and CDR2 FQGNSA. CDR3 in amino acids: CASSSTLDRELYEETQYC. CDR3 coding DNA: TGTGCCAGCAGCTCCACTTTGGACAGGGAATTATATGAAGAGACCCAGTACTGC.

This rearrangement joins TRBV2 to TRBJ2-5, with a possible D match to TRBD1 (6 bases). Germline CDR1 SNHLY, CDR2 FYNNEI. The CDR3 loop spans 12 amino acids. Trimming left V 4 bases short and J 3 bases short, with 6 bases between. The CDR3 loop reads CASSGTEETQYF. The CDR3 DNA reads as TGTGCCAGCAGTGGGACAGAAGAGACCCAGTACTTC.

This clonotype was seen many times. The rearrangement links TRBV5-1 to TRBJ2-2, with a weak D call TRBD2 (7 bases). CDR1 and CDR2 from the germline V gene are SGHRS and YFSETQ. V dropped 4 bases and J dropped 4 bases, with 17 bases sitting between them. This CDR3 is 16 amino acids long. The CDR3 loop reads CASSRGVAGATGELFF. In DNA, the CDR3 is TGCGCCAGCAGCCGCGGGGTGGCGGGGGCCACCGGGGAGCTGTTTTTT.

J is TRBJ2-7 and V is TRBV11-1; 8 bases agree with TRBD2. The CDR3 sequence is 15 residues long. V was pared by 4 bases and J by 3 bases, with 8 bases of the junction left unmatched. Germline lookup yields CDR1 SGHAT and CDR2 FQDESV (reference sequence). Here the CDR3 reads CASSYGSGGSYEQYF. In nucleotides, the CDR3 is TGTGCCAGCAGCTACGGATCGGGGGGGAGCTACGAGCAGTACTTC.

This clonotype was found many times. V is TRBV11-2 and J is TRBJ2-2; D is unclear. Germline-derived CDR1 and CDR2 are SGHAT and FQNNGV. V dropped 1 base and J dropped 3 bases, with 6 bases sitting between them. The CDR3 is 14 residues long. CDR3 DNA sequence: TGTGCCAGCAGCTTAGGGTTATACACCGGGGAGCTGTTTTTT. It specifies CASSLGLYTGELFF.

Ten or more counts support this clonotype. The gene calls are TRBV5-5 and TRBJ2-3, with TRBD2 matching 10 bases. V shed 3 bases, J shed 4 bases, and the junction held 8 bases outside the gene matches. There are 16 residues in the CDR3. Germline lookup yields CDR1 SGHKS and CDR2 YYEKEE (reference sequence). DNA for the CDR3: TGTGCCAGCAGCTCCTTGGCTAGCGGGAGAGCAGATACGCAGTATTTT. Translating it yields CASSSLASGRADTQYF. The full variable domain, its missing parts supplied by reference TRBV5-5 and TRBJ2-3, is DAGVTQSPTHLIKTRGQQVTLRCSPISGHKSVSWYQQVLGQGPQFIFQYYEKEERGRGNFPDRFSARQFPNYSSELNVNALLLGDSALYLCASSSLASGRADTQYFGPGTRLTVL.

The chain couples TRBV18 to TRBJ2-3; D not certain. The CDR3 length is 13 residues. Trimming took off 4 bases at V and 2 bases at J, with 7 bases between the two ends. Germline lookup yields CDR1 KGHSH and CDR2 LQKENI. CDR3 loop: CASSLQPTDTQYF. DNA for the CDR3: TGTGCCAGCTCACTACAACCCACAGATACGCAGTATTTT.

This clonotype was recorded a few times. The V gene is TRBV5-1, the J gene TRBJ2-7; 8 bases agree with TRBD2. Trimming took 4 bases from V and 6 from J; bases not matched to a gene: 12. The CDR3 consists of 15 residues. Germline V gives CDR1 SGHRS, CDR2 YFSETQ. CDR3 sequence reads: CASSPMWREALEQYF. In DNA, the CDR3 is TGCGCCAGCAGCCCTATGTGGCGGGAGGCCCTCGAGCAGTACTTC.

The chain joins TRBV7-8 to TRBJ2-2; unclear D gene. The CDR3 loop spans 17 amino acids. With 2 bases removed from V and 2 bases from J, the gap between germline ends came to 15 bases. Germline V gives CDR1 SGHVS, CDR2 FQNEAQ. CDR3: CASSLIVSQVNTGELFF. The CDR3 bases are TGTGCCAGCAGCTTAATAGTGTCGCAGGTTAACACCGGGGAGCTGTTTTTT.

This clonotype occurred many times. The chain is built from TRBV12-3 or TRBV12-4 and TRBJ1-1; D remains unclear. V lost 5 bases and J lost 3, with 10 bases in between. CDR3 size: 13 residues. In DNA, the CDR3 is TGTGCCAGCAGTATCAAAGGGCACACTGAAGCTTTCTTT. It is translated as CASSIKGHTEAFF.

The chain links TRBV7-2 to TRBJ2-2; D is uncertain. CDR3 length: 16 amino acids. Deletions cut 1 base from V and 1 base from J, with 10 bases between. Germline CDR1 and CDR2: SGHTA and FQGNSA. The CDR3 nucleotides read TGTGCCAGCAGCTTAGGCTCTGGGATGAACACCGGGGAGCTGTTTTTT. Its translation: CASSLGSGMNTGELFF.

The chain employs TRBV5-4 and TRBJ2-3; 10 nucleotides line up with TRBD1. The CDR3 length is 14 residues. The ends lost 4 bases at V and 5 bases at J; junction bases unmatched: 4. The germline CDR1 and CDR2 sequences are SGHNT and YYREEE (reference sequence). For the CDR3, the DNA is TGTGCCAGCAGCGATGACAGGGGGCAAGATACGCAGTATTTT. It is translated as CASSDDRGQDTQYF.

The sample holds many counts of this clonotype. The chain couples TRBV27 to TRBJ1-5; D unclear. The V gene's germline CDR1 is MNHEY and CDR2 SMNVEV (reference sequence). The ends were cut back, 5 bases at V and 7 bases at J, with 12 bases in the middle. CDR3 length equals 13 residues. CDR3: CASSNRGSQPQHF. CDR3 in DNA: TGTGCCAGCAGTAACCGGGGTTCCCAGCCCCAGCATTTT.

The V call is TRBV7-3, the J call TRBJ1-5; no firm D call. Trimming removed 2 bases from V and 2 bases from J, with 13 bases in between. This CDR3 has 16 amino acids. Germline CDR1 reads SGHTA; CDR2 reads FQGTGA. This CDR3 is CASSLPWAGCNQPQHF. The CDR3 DNA sequence: TGTGCCAGCAGCTTACCCTGGGCCGGATGCAATCAGCCCCAGCATTTT.

The chain joins TRBV6-2 or TRBV6-3 to TRBJ2-7; a possible D gene is TRBD1 (6 bases). Trimming stripped 6 bases from V and 0 bases from J, with 15 bases between. This CDR3 spans 15 amino acids. The germline V gene has CDR1 MNHEY and CDR2 SVGEGT. The CDR3 nucleotides read TGTGCCAGCAGGGCCTGGGACACAATCTCCTACGAGCAGTACTTC. The encoded protein is CASRAWDTISYEQYF.

This rearrangement joins TRBV5-5 to TRBJ2-5; D gene unclear. The CDR3 is made up of 15 amino acids. V was cut by 2 bases and J by 3 bases, with 14 bases left in between. Germline V gene data show CDR1 as SGHKS and CDR2 as YYEKEE (reference sequence). The CDR3 region is CASSLGERIEETQYF. The CDR3 DNA follows: TGTGCCAGCAGCTTAGGAGAAAGGATAGAAGAGACCCAGTACTTC. Full variable domain (missing parts from reference TRBV5-5 and TRBJ2-5): DAGVTQSPTHLIKTRGQQVTLRCSPISGHKSVSWYQQVLGQGPQFIFQYYEKEERGRGNFPDRFSARQFPNYSSELNVNALLLGDSALYLCASSLGERIEETQYFGPGTRLLVL.

This clonotype was seen ten or more times. This sequence joins TRBV3-1 and TRBJ2-1, with 8 bases fitting TRBD2. The germline V gene encodes CDR1 LGHDT and CDR2 YNNKEL (reference sequence). Trimming cost V 1 base and J 0 bases; bases outside gene matches: 8. CDR3 length: 18 residues. The CDR3 protein is CASSQGFVLAVSYNEQFF. The DNA of the CDR3 is TGTGCCAGCAGCCAAGGGTTCGTACTAGCGGTCTCCTACAATGAGCAGTTCTTC.

The V gene is TRBV15, the J gene TRBJ2-1, with 9 bases aligning to TRBD2. CDR1 and CDR2 from the germline V gene are LNHNV and YYDKDF (reference sequence). The CDR3 is 16 amino acids. V lost 0 bases and J lost 8; bases outside the gene matches: 8. This CDR3 is CATSRDSSGRLYEQFF. CDR3 sequence (DNA): TGTGCCACCAGCAGAGACTCCAGCGGGAGGTTATATGAGCAGTTCTTC.

There are a few counts of this clonotype. The gene calls are TRBV19 and TRBJ1-1, with TRBD1 as a possible D gene (5 bases). Trimming cost V 7 bases and J 1 base, with 13 bases left between them. CDR3 length: 14 residues. Germline V gene sequence: CDR1 LNHDA, CDR2 SQIVND (reference sequence). The CDR3: CASTKGVANTEAFF. CDR3 DNA: TGTGCCAGTACGAAAGGGGTGGCGAACACTGAAGCTTTCTTT.